The 5 T cell receptor beta chains below come from one sample, sequenced in a study of identical twins. Via MiXCR, TCRdb re-called the 5' RACE reads, giving one row per CDR3 protein. The data contain about 430,000 distinct CDR3 sequences, under 20% of them singletons. Sequenced: naive T cells sorted from blood. The receptors here all came from a man aged 50 to 60 in good health.

The gene calls are TRBV29-1 and TRBJ2-3; 15 nucleotides agree with TRBD2. This CDR3 spans 14 amino acids. V dropped 6 bases and J dropped 5; count of bases not matched to a gene: 3. CDR1 is SQVTM and CDR2 is ANQGSEA in the germline V gene. The CDR3, as DNA: TGCAGCGTAGGGACTAGCGGGAGGAAAGATACGCAGTATTTT. Translating it yields CSVGTSGRKDTQYF.

This clonotype was picked up a small number of times. This chain uses TRBV4-3 with TRBJ1-2; TRBD1 matches at 7 bases. The trim removed 2 bases at V and 4 bases at J, leaving 10 bases unmatched. The V gene's germline CDR1 is LGHNA and CDR2 YSLEER. The CDR3 runs to 16 residues. The CDR3 bases are TGCGCCAGCAGCCAAAGCCGGGACAGTAGAATCTATGGCTACACCTTC. Translated, it gives CASSQSRDSRIYGYTF.

This chain joins TRBV6-2 or TRBV6-3 and TRBJ2-3; 12 positions match TRBD2. The germline V gene encodes CDR1 MNHEY and CDR2 SVGEGT. V lost 7 bases, J lost 3 bases, and 11 bases stayed unmatched. The CDR3 totals 17 residues. The DNA for the CDR3 is TGTGCCAGCACCGCTCCCGGACTAGCGGGGAGAACAGATACGCAGTATTTT. Protein sequence: CASTAPGLAGRTDTQYF.

J is TRBJ2-1 and V is TRBV5-1; D possibly matches TRBD1 or TRBD2 (5 bases each). CDR1 is SGHRS, CDR2 YFSETQ, per germline. Between the trimmed V and J ends, which lost 5 bases and 6 bases, there was a span of 24 bases. The CDR3 totals 17 residues. CDR3 amino acids: CASRYWGFGKRSNEQFF. The CDR3 bases are TGCGCCAGCAGATATTGGGGGTTCGGAAAAAGGTCCAATGAGCAGTTCTTC.

A few counts support this clonotype. The chain couples TRBV7-6 to TRBJ2-7, with 9 bases aligning to TRBD1. Trimming removed 4 bases from V and 6 bases from J; junction bases left unmatched: 7. Germline lookup yields CDR1 SGHVS and CDR2 FNYEAQ. The CDR3 spans 14 residues. Here the CDR3 DNA reads TGTGCCAGCAGCTATCGCACAGGGGGCGGCGAGCAGTACTTC. Its translation is CASSYRTGGGEQYF.